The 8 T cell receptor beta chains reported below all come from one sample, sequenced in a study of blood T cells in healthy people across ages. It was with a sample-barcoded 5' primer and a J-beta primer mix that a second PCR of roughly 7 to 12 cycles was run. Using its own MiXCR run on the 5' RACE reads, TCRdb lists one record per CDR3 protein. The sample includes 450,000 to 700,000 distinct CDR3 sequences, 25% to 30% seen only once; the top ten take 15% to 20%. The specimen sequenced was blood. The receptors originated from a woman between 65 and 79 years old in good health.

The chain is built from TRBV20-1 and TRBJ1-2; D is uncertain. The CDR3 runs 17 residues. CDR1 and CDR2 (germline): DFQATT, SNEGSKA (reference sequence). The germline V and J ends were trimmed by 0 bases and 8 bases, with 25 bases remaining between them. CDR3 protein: CSARDLRRGVTSGGYTF. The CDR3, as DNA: TGCAGTGCTAGAGATCTCCGGCGTGGAGTCACCTCCGGGGGCTACACCTTC.

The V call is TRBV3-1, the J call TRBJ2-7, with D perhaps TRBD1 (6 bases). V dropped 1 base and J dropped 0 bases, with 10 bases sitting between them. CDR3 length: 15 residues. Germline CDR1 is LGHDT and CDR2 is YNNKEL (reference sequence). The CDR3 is CASSQGTANSYEQYF. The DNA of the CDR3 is TGTGCCAGCAGCCAAGGGACAGCGAACTCCTACGAGCAGTACTTC.

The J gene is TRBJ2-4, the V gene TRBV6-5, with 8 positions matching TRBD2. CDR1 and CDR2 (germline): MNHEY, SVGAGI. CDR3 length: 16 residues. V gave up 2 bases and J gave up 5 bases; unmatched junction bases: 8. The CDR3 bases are TGTGCCAGCAGTTACGCGACGGGAGGGGCCCAAAACATTCAGTACTTC. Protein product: CASSYATGGAQNIQYF.

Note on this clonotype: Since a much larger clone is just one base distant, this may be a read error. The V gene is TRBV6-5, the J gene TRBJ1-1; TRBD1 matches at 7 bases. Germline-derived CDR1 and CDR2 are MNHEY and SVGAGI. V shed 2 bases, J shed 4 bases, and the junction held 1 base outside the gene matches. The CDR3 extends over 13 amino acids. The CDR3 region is CASSYDRVTEAFF. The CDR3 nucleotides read TGTGCCAGCAGTTACGACAGGGTCACTGAAGCTTTCTTT.

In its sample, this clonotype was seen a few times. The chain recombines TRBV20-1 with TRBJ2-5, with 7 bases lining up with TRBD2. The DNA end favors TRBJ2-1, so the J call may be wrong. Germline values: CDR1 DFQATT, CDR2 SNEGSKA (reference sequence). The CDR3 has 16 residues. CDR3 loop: CSARDAKAGTTEEQFF. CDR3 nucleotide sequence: TGCAGTGCTAGAGATGCCAAAGCGGGGACTACAGAAGAGCAGTTCTTC.

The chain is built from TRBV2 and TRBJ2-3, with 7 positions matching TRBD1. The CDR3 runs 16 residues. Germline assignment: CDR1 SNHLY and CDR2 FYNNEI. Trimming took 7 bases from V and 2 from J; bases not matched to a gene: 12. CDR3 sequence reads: CASKTGPFRTTDTQYF. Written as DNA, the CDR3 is TGTGCCAGCAAGACAGGGCCGTTCCGTACCACAGATACGCAGTATTTT.

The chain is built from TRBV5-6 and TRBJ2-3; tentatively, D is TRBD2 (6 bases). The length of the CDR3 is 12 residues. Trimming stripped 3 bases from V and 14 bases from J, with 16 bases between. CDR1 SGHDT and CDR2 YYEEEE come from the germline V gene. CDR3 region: CASSSRRGFGYF. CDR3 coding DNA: TGTGCCAGCAGCTCGAGGCGGGGATTTGGGTATTTT. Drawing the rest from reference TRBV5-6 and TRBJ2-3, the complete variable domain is DAGVTQSPTHLIKTRGQQVTLRCSPKSGHDTVSWYQQALGQGPQFIFQYYEEEERQRGNFPDRFSGHQFPNYSSELNVNALLLGDSALYLCASSSRRGFGYFGPGTRLTVL.

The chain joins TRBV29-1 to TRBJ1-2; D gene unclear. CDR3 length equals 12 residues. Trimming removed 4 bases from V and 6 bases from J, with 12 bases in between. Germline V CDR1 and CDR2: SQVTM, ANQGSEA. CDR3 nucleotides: TGCAGCGTTGTAGGCAGGTCGGATGGCTACACCTTC. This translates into CSVVGRSDGYTF.